The entry that follows covers one TCR beta chain sequence. This clone was observed once. The clone's antigen remains unknown. No much larger clonotype is one base removed from it; base qualities were not supplied. The sample has other DNA sequences that encode this CDR3 too. This entry is derived from a study of T cells in narcolepsy (dated by TCRdb to the late 2010s). Concerning the study at large: Patients with narcolepsy type 1 or type 2 (NT1, NT2) and healthy control donors were enrolled in the study. The study used TCR Vbeta sequencing to track clonotypes in blood and CSF while looking for autoreactive T cells in narcolepsy patients that target self-antigens of hypocretin neurons (hypocretin, TRIB2).

Broader findings and caveats from the paper: Numbers of sequenced blood memory CD4+ clonotypes were comparable, averaging approximately 40,000 in patients and approximately 34,000 in controls. No sequences matching autoreactive T cell clones were present in some of the blood memory CD4+ repertoires from patients and controls. Plots comparing CSF and blood CD4+ T cell clonotypes from the same patient highlighted HCRT-specific and TRIB2-specific autoreactive clonotypes. Autoreactive clonotypes were reported to be detected serially in the blood of the same patients and of different patients, but not in the blood of healthy controls.

Memory CD4+ T cells were sorted ex vivo from peripheral blood of narcolepsy patients and healthy controls for TCR Vbeta sequencing. The germline V gene (reference sequence) supplies CDR1 SGHNT and CDR2 YYREEE. From its cysteine to its phenylalanine, the CDR3 spans 14 amino acids. Left in the record is the CDR3 DNA by itself, 42 bases read in frame from the first base. The V end gives up 3 bases and the J end 5 bases, leaving 5 bases in the junction not matched to a gene. Library preparation was by the immunoSEQ multiplex PCR assay. The immuneACCESS repertoire file appears here via TCRdb, limited to in-frame rearrangements. These files lack a portion of the clones; in checked studies, under half of the deficit traces to unresolved V genes, and the cause of the others is not known. This sample comprises about 32,000 clones, 75% to 85% of them detected only once. The top ten clonotypes cover approximately 1.1% of the sample.

The receptor comes from a human donor with narcolepsy. Sequences were obtained from CD45RA- memory CD4+ T cells from PBMCs. The sample's cell subset or site label, decoded: memory T cells sorted ex vivo from peripheral blood. The V and J genes are TRBV5-4 and TRBJ2-1, with TRBD1 identical over 7 junction bases. The DNA is as follows: TGTGCCAGCAGCTCGACAGGGCATCACAATGAGCAGTTCTTC. This translates into CASSSTGHHNEQFF.